This T cell receptor (beta chain) was obtained from a study of T cell responses to AZD1222 COVID-19 vaccine (dated by TCRdb to the early 2020s). Notes on the research overall: Because spike-specific TCR depth and breadth did not differ between the two schedules, AZD1222 recipients who got a second dose at roughly 4 weeks were pooled with those who got a second dose at roughly 12 weeks. TCR sequencing covered 233 trial participants: about 210 given two doses of AZD1222 and approximately 25 given two doses of MenACWY control vaccine. Trial participants were enrolled by age into subgroups of 18-55, 56-69 and 70-plus years, and around 150, 28 and 57 TCR-sequenced participants, respectively, were included in these subgroups. Overall study results and their limits: Conclusions about previously exposed vaccinees were limited because only six AZD1222 recipients were SARS-CoV-2 seropositive at baseline. The vaccine-associated CD4 TCRs covered the entire spike protein, and the dominant responses fell in regions 160-218 and 743-854. The 56-69-year group was small, and its depth increase did not reach significance, likely because of low power. Because no day 14 peak-response samples were available, repertoires were characterized only after the peak T cell response. After two AZD1222 doses, spike-specific TCR breadth and depth were significantly higher than at day 0 and than in MenACWY recipients. Reportedly, close to half of the unique spike-specific TCRs recognized epitopes lying outside the regions that are mutated in the B.1.351 and B.1.1.7 variants. Participants were mostly white British, with more females than males. The authors suggested clonal diversity may have been underestimated.

The CDR3 covers 15 residues, taking in both the cysteine and the phenylalanine. Just CDR3 DNA is preserved here, 45 bases in frame from base 1. The germline ends are 11 bases apart after V is trimmed by 0 bases and J by 4 bases. CDR1 is given as SGHRS and CDR2 as YFSETQ, both from the germline V gene. The CDR3 regions of human TCRbeta chains were analyzed by immunosequencing. As for the authors' bioinformatics: TCRs in the repertoires were matched against a reference library of SARS-CoV-2-specific TCRs that had been generated with the MIRA antigen-specificity platform. Breadth was defined as the fraction of unique TCRs that were SARS-CoV-2-associated. Depth was defined as the fraction of total T cells that were SARS-CoV-2-associated. Using the MIRA data, every spike-specific TCR was mapped to the spike region that the TCR reacted to and assigned to either a CD4 or a CD8 class. Log10-transformed breadth and depth values were compared by one-way ANOVA with Sidak's multiple comparisons tests. As stored in TCRdb, this immuneACCESS dataset retains in-frame rearrangements with V and J assigned. A fraction of the clones does not appear; measured against another copy, unresolved V genes explain less than half of the discrepancy, and the remainder lacks a known reason. That table furnishes V, J and clone size, whereas the DNA furnished D and trimming. In all, the sample holds around 190,000 clones, and roughly 88% of those were seen once. The top ten clonotypes cover roughly 0.49% of the sample.

As regards this clone: It has no known antigen specificity. Base quality data are lacking; no much larger clone is found one base away.

The time point label of this sample denotes: baseline before first vaccination. The vaccinee samples were drawn from two UK trials, COV001 and COV002, one of which was a single-blind randomized controlled phase 2/3 trial testing AZD1222 (ChAdOx1 nCoV-19) in healthy adults. For TCRbeta chain sequencing, PBMC samples were collected from trial participants at day 0 and at day 28 after the second dose. The sample in question was peripheral blood, obtained on day 0 of AZD1222 vaccination. The clonotype comes from an adult in good health. The chain uses TRBV5-1 and TRBJ1-3; a confident D gene designation cannot be given. The CDR3 has the sequence CASSLEGHLGNTIYF. The bases read TGCGCCAGCAGCTTGGAGGGCCACTTAGGAAACACCATATATTTT.